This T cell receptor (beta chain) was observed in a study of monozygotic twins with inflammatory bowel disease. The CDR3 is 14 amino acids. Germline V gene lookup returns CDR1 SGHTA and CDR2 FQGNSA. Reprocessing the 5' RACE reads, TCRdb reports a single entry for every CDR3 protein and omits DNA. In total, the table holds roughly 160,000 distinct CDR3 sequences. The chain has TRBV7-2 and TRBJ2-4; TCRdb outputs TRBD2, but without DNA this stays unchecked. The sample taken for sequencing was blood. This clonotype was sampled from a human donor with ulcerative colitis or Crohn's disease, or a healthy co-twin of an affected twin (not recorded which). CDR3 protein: CASSLLGGGDIQYF.